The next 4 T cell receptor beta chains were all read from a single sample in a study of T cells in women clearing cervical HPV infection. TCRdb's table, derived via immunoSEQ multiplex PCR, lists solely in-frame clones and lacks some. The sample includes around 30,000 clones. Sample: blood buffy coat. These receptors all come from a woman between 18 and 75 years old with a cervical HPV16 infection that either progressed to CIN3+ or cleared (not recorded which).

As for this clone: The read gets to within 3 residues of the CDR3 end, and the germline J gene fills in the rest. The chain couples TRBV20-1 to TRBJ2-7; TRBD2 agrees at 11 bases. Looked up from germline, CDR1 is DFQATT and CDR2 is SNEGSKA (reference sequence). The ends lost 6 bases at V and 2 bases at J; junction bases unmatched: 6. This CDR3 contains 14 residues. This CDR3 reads CSADTSGGTYEQYF. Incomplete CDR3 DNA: TGCAGTGCCGATACTAGCGGGGGTACCTACGAG.

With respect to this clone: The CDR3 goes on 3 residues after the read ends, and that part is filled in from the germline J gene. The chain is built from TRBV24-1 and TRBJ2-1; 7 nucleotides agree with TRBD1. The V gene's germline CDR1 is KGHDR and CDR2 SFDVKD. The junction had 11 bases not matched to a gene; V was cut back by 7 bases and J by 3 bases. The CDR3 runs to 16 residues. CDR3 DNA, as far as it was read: TGTGCCACCAGACACAGGGGACACACCTTCTACAATGAG. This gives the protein CATRHRGHTFYNE. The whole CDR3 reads CATRHRGHTFYNEQFF.

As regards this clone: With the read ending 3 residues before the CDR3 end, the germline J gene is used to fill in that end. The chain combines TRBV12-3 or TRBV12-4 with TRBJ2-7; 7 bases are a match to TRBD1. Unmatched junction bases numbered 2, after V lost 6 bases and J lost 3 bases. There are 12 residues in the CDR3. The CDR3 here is CASSRDSYEQYF. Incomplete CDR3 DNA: TGTGCCAGCAGCCGGGACAGCTACGAG.

CDR3 DNA (partial): TGCAGCGCCGGACAGGGGGAGGGCACTGAA. It codes for CSAGQGEGTE. The complete CDR3 protein is CSAGQGEGTEAFF. This rearrangement joins TRBV29-1 to TRBJ1-1, with TRBD1 matching 10 bases. The sequenced fragment ends 3 residues before the CDR3 boundary, so the rest is inferred from the germline J gene. CDR1 is SQVTM and CDR2 is ANQGSEA in the germline V gene. The CDR3 has 13 residues. V lost 7 bases to trimming and J lost 4 bases; unmatched junction nucleotides: 6.